The clone carrying this T cell receptor (beta chain) was counted between two and nine times. Its antigen is unidentified. The data were taken from a study of cytomegalovirus exposure and HLA in healthy donors. Study-level points and caveats: Information on immune exposure was restricted to one variable (CMV serostatus). Most of the CMV-associated TCR beta chains (in a later analysis) appeared to be HLA-restricted. Cytomegalovirus association was assigned to about 150 TCR beta chains.

Losses at the gene ends were 1 base for V and 9 bases for J; bases not matched to a gene: 11. This CDR3 has 15 residues. Per the germline V gene, CDR1 is SNHLY and CDR2 is FYNNEI. 13 Jbeta primers and 60 Vbeta primers were used for the PCR. Sequencing was performed with immunoSEQ multiplex PCR; in TCRdb, only in-frame clones are kept and a portion is missing. The table records approximately 190,000 clones, 87% of them present only once. The specimen was PBMCs. This TCR was sampled from a young man in good health and CMV-seronegative. V is TRBV2 and J is TRBJ2-7, with 8 bases identical to TRBD2. The CDR3 here is CASSEVAGGLRVQYF. CDR3 bases: TGTGCCAGCAGTGAAGTGGCGGGAGGCCTTAGGGTGCAGTACTTC.